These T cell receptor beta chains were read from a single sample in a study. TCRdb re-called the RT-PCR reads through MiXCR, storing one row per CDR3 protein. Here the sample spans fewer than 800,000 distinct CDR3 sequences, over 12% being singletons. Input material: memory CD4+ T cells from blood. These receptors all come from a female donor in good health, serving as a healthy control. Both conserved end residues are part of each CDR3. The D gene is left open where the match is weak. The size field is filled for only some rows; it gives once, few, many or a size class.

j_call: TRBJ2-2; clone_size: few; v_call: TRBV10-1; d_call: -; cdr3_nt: TGCGCCAGCAGTCCTAATTCCGGGACGACGAACACCGGGGAGCTGTTTTTT; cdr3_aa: CASSPNSGTTNTGELFF
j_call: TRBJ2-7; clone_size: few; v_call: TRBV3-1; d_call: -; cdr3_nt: TGTGCCAGCAGCCCCTCAAATCTAGCCGCAGAGCAGTACTTC; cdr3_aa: CASSPSNLAAEQYF
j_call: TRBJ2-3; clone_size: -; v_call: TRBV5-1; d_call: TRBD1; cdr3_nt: TGCGCCAGCAGCTTGCTCGGGACAGGGGCTGTGGATACGCAGTATTTT; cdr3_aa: CASSLLGTGAVDTQYF
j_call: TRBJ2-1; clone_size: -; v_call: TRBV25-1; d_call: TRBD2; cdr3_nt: TGTGCCAGCAGTGAATCCCTAGCGGGAATCGAGCAGTTCTTC; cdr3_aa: CASSESLAGIEQFF
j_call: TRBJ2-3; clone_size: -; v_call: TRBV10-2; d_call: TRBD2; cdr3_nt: TGCGCCACCGTTAGGTCCCCTAGCGGCCTTCCCACAGATACGCAGTATTTT; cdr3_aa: CATVRSPSGLPTDTQYF
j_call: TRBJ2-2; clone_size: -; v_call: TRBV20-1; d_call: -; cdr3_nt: TGCAGTGCTAAACCCGGGGGAGGGAACACCGGGGAGCTGTTTTTT; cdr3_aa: CSAKPGGGNTGELFF
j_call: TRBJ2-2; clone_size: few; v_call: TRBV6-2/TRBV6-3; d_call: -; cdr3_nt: TGTGCCAGCAGTTACTCGAAGCAGCTGAACACCGGGGAGCTGTTTTTT; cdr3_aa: CASSYSKQLNTGELFF
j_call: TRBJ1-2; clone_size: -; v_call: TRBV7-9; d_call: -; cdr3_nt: TGTGCCAGCAGCTTAGACGGCGGCCGTAATCACACCTTC; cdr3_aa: CASSLDGGRNHTF
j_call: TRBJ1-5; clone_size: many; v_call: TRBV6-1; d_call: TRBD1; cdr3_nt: TGTGCCAGCAGATTGACAGGGGGTGATCAGCCCCAGCATTTT; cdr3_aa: CASRLTGGDQPQHF
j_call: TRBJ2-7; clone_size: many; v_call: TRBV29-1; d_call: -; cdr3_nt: TGCAGCGTTGCGAAGGGGAGCGGCTACGAGCAGTACTTC; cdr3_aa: CSVAKGSGYEQYF
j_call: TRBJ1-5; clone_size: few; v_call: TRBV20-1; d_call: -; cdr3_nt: TGCAGTGGAGAACGGATAAAAAATCAGCCCCAGCATTTT; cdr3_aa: CSGERIKNQPQHF
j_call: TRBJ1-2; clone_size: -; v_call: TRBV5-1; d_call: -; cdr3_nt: TGCGCCAGCAGCTCCTCGAATACACTAAGCGGCTACACCTTC; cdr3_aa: CASSSSNTLSGYTF
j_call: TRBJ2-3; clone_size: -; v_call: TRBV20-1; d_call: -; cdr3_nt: TGCAGTGCGGTGAAGGGGGTCACAGATACGCAGTATTTT; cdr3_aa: CSAVKGVTDTQYF
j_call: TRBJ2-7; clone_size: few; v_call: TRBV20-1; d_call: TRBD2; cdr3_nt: TGCAGTGCCCCGGCCGCGGGGGGAAATGCGGTAAGCGAGCAGTACTTC; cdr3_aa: CSAPAAGGNAVSEQYF
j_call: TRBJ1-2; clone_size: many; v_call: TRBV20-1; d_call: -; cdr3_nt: TGCAGTGCTAGGCCAGGGGAAAACTATGGCTACACCTTC; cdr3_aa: CSARPGENYGYTF
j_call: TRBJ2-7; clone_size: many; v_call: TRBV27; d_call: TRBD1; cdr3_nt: TGTGCCAGCAGTTGGACCCCGGACAGGGGGCGCGAGCAGTACTTC; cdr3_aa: CASSWTPDRGREQYF
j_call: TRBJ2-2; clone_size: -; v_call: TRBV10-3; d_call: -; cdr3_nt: TGTGCCATCAGTTGGAGGGTGGACGGGGAGCTGTTTTTT; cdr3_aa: CAISWRVDGELFF
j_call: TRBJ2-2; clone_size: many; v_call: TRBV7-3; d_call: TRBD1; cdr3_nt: TGTGCCAGCAGCTTAATGGGACAGGGGGCCGGCGGGGAGCTGTTTTTT; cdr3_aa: CASSLMGQGAGGELFF
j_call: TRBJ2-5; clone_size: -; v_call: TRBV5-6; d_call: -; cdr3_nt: TGTGCCAGCAGCTTGTTTGGGGTGACTAGCCAAGAGACCCAGTACTTC; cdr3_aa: CASSLFGVTSQETQYF
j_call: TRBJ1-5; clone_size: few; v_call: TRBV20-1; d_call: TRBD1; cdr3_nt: TGCAGTGCTAGAAGCAGGGGGATAGGAAATCAGCCCCAGCATTTT; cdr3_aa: CSARSRGIGNQPQHF
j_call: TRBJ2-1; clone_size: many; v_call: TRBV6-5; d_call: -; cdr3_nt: TGTGCCAGCTCGGCAGGGGAGTACAATGAGCAGTTCTTC; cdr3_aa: CASSAGEYNEQFF
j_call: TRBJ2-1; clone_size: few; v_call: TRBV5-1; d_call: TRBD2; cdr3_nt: TGCGCCAGCAGCCGGCGGACTAGCGGACACAATGAGCAGTTCTTC; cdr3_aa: CASSRRTSGHNEQFF
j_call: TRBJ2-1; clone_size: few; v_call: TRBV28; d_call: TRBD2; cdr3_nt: TGTGCCAGCAGCCTCGGGACTAGCGGGGTTCAGTTCTTC; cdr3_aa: CASSLGTSGVQFF
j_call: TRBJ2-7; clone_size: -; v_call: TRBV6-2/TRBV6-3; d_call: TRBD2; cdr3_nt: TGTGCCAGCAGCCACGGGACTAGCGGGAGGATAACCTACGAGCAGTACTTC; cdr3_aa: CASSHGTSGRITYEQYF
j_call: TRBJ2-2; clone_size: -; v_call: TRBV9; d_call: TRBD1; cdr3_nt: TGTGCCAGCAGCGTAGAGTGGATCGGGACAGTGAACACCGGGGAGCTGTTTTTT; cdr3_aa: CASSVEWIGTVNTGELFF
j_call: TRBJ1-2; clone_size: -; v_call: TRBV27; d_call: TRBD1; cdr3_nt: TGTGCCAGCAGTTCCGGGACAGGGGGCATCTATGGCTACACCTTC; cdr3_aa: CASSSGTGGIYGYTF
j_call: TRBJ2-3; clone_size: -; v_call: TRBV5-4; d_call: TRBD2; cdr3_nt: TGTGCCAGCTCCTTGGCGGGGGGGGATCTCACAGATACGCAGTATTTT; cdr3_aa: CASSLAGGDLTDTQYF
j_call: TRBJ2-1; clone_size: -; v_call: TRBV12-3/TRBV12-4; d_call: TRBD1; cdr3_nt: TGTGCCAGCAGAGACCGCGACAGGGGACGGAATGAGCAGTTCTTC; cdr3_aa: CASRDRDRGRNEQFF
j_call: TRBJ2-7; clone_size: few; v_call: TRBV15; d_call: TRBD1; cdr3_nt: TGTGCCACCAGCAGAGTCGAGGGGGCAAGTAAGCAGTACTTC; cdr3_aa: CATSRVEGASKQYF
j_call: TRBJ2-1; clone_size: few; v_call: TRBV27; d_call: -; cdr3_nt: TGCCCAAGCACTTGGGGCCAGGCGATCAATGAGCAGTTCTTC; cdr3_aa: CPSTWGQAINEQFF
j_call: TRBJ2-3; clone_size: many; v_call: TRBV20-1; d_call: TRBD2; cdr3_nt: TGCAGTGCTGGGGGACTAGCAACAGATACGCAGTATTTT; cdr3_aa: CSAGGLATDTQYF
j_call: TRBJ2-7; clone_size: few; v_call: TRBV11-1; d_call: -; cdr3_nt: TGTGCCAGCAGCTCCGTCAATCTAGGCTCCTACGAGCAGTACTTC; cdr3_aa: CASSSVNLGSYEQYF
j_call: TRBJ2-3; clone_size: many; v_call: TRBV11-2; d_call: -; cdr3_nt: TGTGCCAGCAGCTTTTATGGGGGGTTAGATACGCAGTATTTT; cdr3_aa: CASSFYGGLDTQYF
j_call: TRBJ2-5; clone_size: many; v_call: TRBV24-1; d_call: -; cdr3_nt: TGTGCCACCGGTACAGATCTGCAGACCCAGTACTTC; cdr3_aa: CATGTDLQTQYF
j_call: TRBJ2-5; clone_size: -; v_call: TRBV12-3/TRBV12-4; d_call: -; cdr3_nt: TGTGCCAGCAGTTTTGACTCGCAAGAGACCCAGTACTTC; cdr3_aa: CASSFDSQETQYF
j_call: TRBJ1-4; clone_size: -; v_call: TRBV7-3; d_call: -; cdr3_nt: TGTGCCAGCAGCTTAACTCACAGGGTGGATGAAAAACTGTTTTTT; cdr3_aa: CASSLTHRVDEKLFF
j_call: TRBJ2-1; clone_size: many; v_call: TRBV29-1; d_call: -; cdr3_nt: TGCAGCGTTGCGAGCAGGGCCTACAATGAGCAGTTCTTC; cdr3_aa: CSVASRAYNEQFF
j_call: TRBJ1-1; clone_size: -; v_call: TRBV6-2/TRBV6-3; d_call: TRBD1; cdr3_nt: TGTGCCAGCAGCTACAGGGGAGGTGAAGCTTTCTTT; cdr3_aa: CASSYRGGEAFF
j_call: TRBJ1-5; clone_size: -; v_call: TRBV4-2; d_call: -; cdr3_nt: TGTGCCAGCAGCCAAGATCTAAGAGCGGCGCAGCCCCAGCATTTT; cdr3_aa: CASSQDLRAAQPQHF
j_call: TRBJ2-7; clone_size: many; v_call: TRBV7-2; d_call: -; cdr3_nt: TGTGCCAGCAGCTATAGCGAGACCCCCGAGCAGTACTTC; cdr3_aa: CASSYSETPEQYF
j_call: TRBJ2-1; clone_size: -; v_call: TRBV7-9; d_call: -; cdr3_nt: TGTGCCAGCAGCTATACAGTACAGGTTAATGAGCAGTTCTTC; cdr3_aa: CASSYTVQVNEQFF
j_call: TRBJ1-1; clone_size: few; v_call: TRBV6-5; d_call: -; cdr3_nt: TGTGCCAGCAGTTACCGGGGAGGGAAGGCTGAAGCTTTCTTT; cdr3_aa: CASSYRGGKAEAFF
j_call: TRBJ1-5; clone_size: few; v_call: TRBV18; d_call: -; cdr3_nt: TGTGCCAGCTCACCAGGACTTGATCCGCCCCAGCATTTT; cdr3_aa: CASSPGLDPPQHF
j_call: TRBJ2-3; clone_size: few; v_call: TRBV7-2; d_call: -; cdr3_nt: TGTGCCAGCAGCTTCACAAGAAATACGCAGTATTTT; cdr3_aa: CASSFTRNTQYF
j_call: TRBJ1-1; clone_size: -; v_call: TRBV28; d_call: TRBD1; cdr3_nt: TGTGCCAGCAGTTCAAACGGACAGGGGGCGACTGAAGCTTTCTTT; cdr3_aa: CASSSNGQGATEAFF
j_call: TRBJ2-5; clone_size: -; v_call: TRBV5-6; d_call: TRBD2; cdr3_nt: TGTGCCAGCAGCTTGGTAGCGGGAGGTACTGGGGAGACCCAGTACTTC; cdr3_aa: CASSLVAGGTGETQYF